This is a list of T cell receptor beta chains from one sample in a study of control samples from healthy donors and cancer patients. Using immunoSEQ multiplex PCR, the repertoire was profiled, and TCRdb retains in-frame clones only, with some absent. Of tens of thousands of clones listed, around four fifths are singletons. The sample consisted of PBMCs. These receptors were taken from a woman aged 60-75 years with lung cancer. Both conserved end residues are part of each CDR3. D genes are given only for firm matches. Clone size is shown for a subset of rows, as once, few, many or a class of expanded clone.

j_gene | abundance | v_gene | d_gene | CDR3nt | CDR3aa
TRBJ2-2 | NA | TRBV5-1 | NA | TGCGCCAGCAAGGGGACTTCGAACACCGGGGAGCTGTTTTTT | CASKGTSNTGELFF
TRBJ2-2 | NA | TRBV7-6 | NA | TGTGCCAGCAGCCCATCTGTCGGGGGCGGGGAGCTGTTTTTT | CASSPSVGGGELFF
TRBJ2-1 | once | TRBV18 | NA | TGTGCCAGCTCACCACCTCAGAACAATGAGCAGTTCTTC | CASSPPQNNEQFF
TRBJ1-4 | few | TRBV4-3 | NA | TGCGCCAGCAGCCCCGACGGTGCAACTAATGAAAAACTGTTTTTT | CASSPDGATNEKLFF
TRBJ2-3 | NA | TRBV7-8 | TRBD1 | TGTGCCAGCAGCTTAGGAAGGGGGCAAAGAACAGATACGCAGTATTTT | CASSLGRGQRTDTQYF
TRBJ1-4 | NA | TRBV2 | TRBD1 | TGTGCCAGCAGTGTGGACAGGGATGAAAAACTGTTTTTT | CASSVDRDEKLFF
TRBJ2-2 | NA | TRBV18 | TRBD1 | TGTGCCAGCTCACTGGGACAGGGCAACACCGGGGAGCTGTTTTTT | CASSLGQGNTGELFF
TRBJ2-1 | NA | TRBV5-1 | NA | TGCGCCAGCAGCTTGGAAGGCGAAGCCTCCTACAATGAGCAGTTCTTC | CASSLEGEASYNEQFF
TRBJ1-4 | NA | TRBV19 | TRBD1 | TGTGCCAGTAGCAGACAGGGATGGGAAAAACTGTTTTTT | CASSRQGWEKLFF
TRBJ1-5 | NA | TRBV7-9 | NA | TGTGCCAGCAGCCCCGACGGTAATCAGCCCCAGCATTTT | CASSPDGNQPQHF
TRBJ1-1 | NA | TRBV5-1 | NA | TGCGCCAGCAGCTTGGAAGGTGCAGATGAAGCTTTCTTT | CASSLEGADEAFF
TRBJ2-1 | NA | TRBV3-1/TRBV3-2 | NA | TGTGCCAGCAGCCAAGAACGTCAGCTTCTCTACAATGAGCAGTTCTTC | CASSQERQLLYNEQFF
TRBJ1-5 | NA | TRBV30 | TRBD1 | TGTGCCTGGGCCGGACAGGGGGGGAATCAGCCCCAGCATTTT | CAWAGQGGNQPQHF
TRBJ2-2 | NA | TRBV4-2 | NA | TGTGCCAGCAGCCAAGATCAGGCCAACACCGGGGAGCTGTTTTTT | CASSQDQANTGELFF
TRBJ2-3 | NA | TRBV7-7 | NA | TGTGCTAGCAGCTTAAGAGCGACCCTCACAGATACGCAGTATTTT | CASSLRATLTDTQYF
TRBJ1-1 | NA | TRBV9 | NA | TGTGCCAGCAGCCAAGGTGGAGGGCGTGGGAACACTGAAGCTTTCTTT | CASSQGGGRGNTEAFF
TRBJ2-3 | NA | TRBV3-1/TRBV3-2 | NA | TGTGCCAGCAGCCAAGCGGCGGCAGGTAGCACAGATACGCAGTATTTT | CASSQAAAGSTDTQYF
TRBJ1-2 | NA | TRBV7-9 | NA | TGTGCCAGCAGCGCGACAGTCTCCCCGAACTATGGCTACACCTTC | CASSATVSPNYGYTF
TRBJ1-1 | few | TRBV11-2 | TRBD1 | TGTGCCAGCAGCTTAACTAGACAGGGGGCGCGATGGGTCACTGAAGCTTTCTTT | CASSLTRQGARWVTEAFF
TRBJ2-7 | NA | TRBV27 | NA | TGTGCCAGCAGTACCGCGGGAGAGCAGTACTTC | CASSTAGEQYF
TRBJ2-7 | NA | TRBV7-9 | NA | TGTGCCAGCAGCTTAAGTGGCGAGCAGTACTTC | CASSLSGEQYF
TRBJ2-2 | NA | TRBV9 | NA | TGTGCCAGCAGCGTAGAACCAGCGGCGGAGCTGTTTTTT | CASSVEPAAELFF
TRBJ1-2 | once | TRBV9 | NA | TGTGCCAGCAGCCCCGGGGCCTCGTATGGCTACACCTTC | CASSPGASYGYTF
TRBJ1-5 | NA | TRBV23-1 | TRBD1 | TGCGCCAGCAGTCCCCACGGACAGGGGGAAAATCAGCCCCAGCATTTT | CASSPHGQGENQPQHF
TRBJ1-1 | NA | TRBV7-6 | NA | TGTGCCAGCAGCGGACTCAGGGGTAAGAACACTGAAGCTTTCTTT | CASSGLRGKNTEAFF
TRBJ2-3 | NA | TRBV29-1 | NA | TGCAGCGCACACACCCCGAAGAAGTATTTT | CSAHTPKKYF
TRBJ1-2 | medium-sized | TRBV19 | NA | TGTGCCACCGTCCTCCCCACCGGCTACACCTTC | CATVLPTGYTF
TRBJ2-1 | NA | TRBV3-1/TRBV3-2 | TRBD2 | TGTGCCAGCAGCCACCTCGGGACTAAGCAGTTCTTC | CASSHLGTKQFF
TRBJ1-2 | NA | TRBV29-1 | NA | TGCAGCGTTGAAGGGGGCTTCAGCAGCTATGGCTACACCTTC | CSVEGGFSSYGYTF
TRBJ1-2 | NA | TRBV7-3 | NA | TGTGCCAGCAGCTTTAAGGGCCAAGACAGGAACTATGGCTACACCTTC | CASSFKGQDRNYGYTF
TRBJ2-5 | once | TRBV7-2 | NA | TGTGCCAGCAGCTGGCAGCTGCGGGTCGGCCAAGAGACCCAGTACTTC | CASSWQLRVGQETQYF
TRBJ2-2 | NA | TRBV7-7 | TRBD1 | TGTGCCAGCAGCTTAGGGGGACAGGGGGCGAACACCGGGGAGCTGTTTTTT | CASSLGGQGANTGELFF
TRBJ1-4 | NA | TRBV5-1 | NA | TGCGCCAGCAGGGAAGCAGGGTCAACTAATGAAAAACTGTTTTTT | CASREAGSTNEKLFF
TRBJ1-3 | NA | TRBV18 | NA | TGTGCCAGCTCACCACCGACACCCTCTGGAAACACCATATATTTT | CASSPPTPSGNTIYF
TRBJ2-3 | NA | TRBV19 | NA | TGTGCCAGTAGTGCTAGCGCGATCACAGATACGCAGTATTTT | CASSASAITDTQYF
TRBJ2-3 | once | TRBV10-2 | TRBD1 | TGCGCCACTCGGGACAGCACACAGTATTTT | CATRDSTQYF
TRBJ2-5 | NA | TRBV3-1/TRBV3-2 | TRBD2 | TGTGCCAGCAGCCAAGATCTAGCGGACCTAGCTCCCTTACAAGAGACCCAGTACTTC | CASSQDLADLAPLQETQYF
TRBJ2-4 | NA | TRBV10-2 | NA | TGCGCCAGCAGTGACCGCCGGCGTGCCAAAAACATTCAGTACTTC | CASSDRRRAKNIQYF
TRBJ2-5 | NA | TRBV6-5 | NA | TGTGCCAGCAGTTTTGGACAAGAGACCCAGTACTTC | CASSFGQETQYF
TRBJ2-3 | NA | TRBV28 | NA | TGTGCCACCGTAAGTGTAACAGATACGCAGTATTTT | CATVSVTDTQYF
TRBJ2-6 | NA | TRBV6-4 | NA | TGTGCCAGCAGGCGGGGGACTTTC | CASRRGTF